These 9 T cell receptor beta chains were sequenced from one sample in a study of blood T cell repertoires in COVID-19. Some clones are missing from TCRdb's copy, which holds only in-frame ones; the method was immunoSEQ multiplex PCR. The table includes 60,000 to 90,000 clones, about 74% detected once. The sequenced sample was peripheral blood. The receptor set was obtained from a human donor with acute or convalescent COVID-19. The donor label of this sample is uncertain.

This clone came up a few times. The chain employs TRBV28 and TRBJ1-4; D gene ambiguous. V was trimmed by 3 bases and J by 7 bases, leaving 3 bases between them. The CDR3 totals 11 residues. Germline CDR1 is MDHEN and CDR2 is SYDVKM. Here the CDR3 reads CASSFREKLFF. The CDR3, as DNA: TGTGCCAGCAGTTTTCGTGAAAAACTGTTTTTT.

The table lists this clone with a count of one. This chain joins TRBV9 and TRBJ1-2, with unresolved D. Trimming removed 4 bases from V and 0 bases from J, with 13 bases in between. The germline gives CDR1 SGDLS, CDR2 YYNGEE. The CDR3 sequence is 15 residues long. CDR3 amino acids: CASSPRLDSNYGYTF. The CDR3 DNA follows: TGTGCCAGCAGCCCTCGTTTGGACTCTAACTATGGCTACACCTTC.

J is TRBJ2-5 and V is TRBV18; a weak D match, TRBD1 (6 bases). Trimming took 2 bases from V and 4 from J, leaving 20 bases between them. The length of the CDR3 is 17 residues. Germline V CDR1 and CDR2: KGHSH, LQKENI. For the CDR3, the DNA is TGTGCCAGCTCACCATTAGCCGGGACACCCGCCGGAGAGACCCAGTACTTC. Its protein product is CASSPLAGTPAGETQYF.

V usage is TRBV27 and J usage is TRBJ1-2, with TRBD1 matching over 9 bases. Germline V CDR1 and CDR2: MNHEY, SMNVEV (reference sequence). Germline trimming cut 2 bases from V and 2 bases from J; bases unmatched to any gene: 3. This CDR3 has 15 amino acids. The CDR3 nucleotides are TGTGCCAGCAGTTTAATGACAGGGGGGAACTATGGCTACACCTTC. This codes for CASSLMTGGNYGYTF.

This clone was seen only a few times. The chain combines TRBV12-3 or TRBV12-4 with TRBJ2-3; D remains ambiguous. The CDR3 consists of 11 residues. Trimming removed 6 bases at V and 13 bases at J, with 14 bases between. CDR3: CASSYDTSEYF. CDR3 bases: TGTGCCAGCAGCTACGATACCTCCGAGTATTTT.

The V gene is TRBV12-5, the J gene TRBJ2-7, with D possibly TRBD1 on 5 matching bases. The CDR3 sequence is 18 residues long. V lost 6 bases and J lost 4, with 28 bases in between. Looked up from germline, CDR1 is LGHNT and CDR2 is FRNRAP. CDR3 protein: CASGPPEAGKAGRYEQYF. In DNA, the CDR3 is TGTGCTAGTGGACCCCCCGAGGCAGGGAAGGCAGGAAGGTACGAGCAGTACTTC.

The V call is TRBV28, the J call TRBJ2-7, with D tentatively TRBD2 (6 bases). CDR1 is MDHEN, CDR2 SYDVKM, per germline. This CDR3 is built from 15 residues. The V gene lost 2 bases and the J gene lost 6 bases, with 17 bases spanning the gap. DNA of the CDR3: TGTGCCAGCAGTTTAAGTAGTCTAGCGATGGGCGAGCAGTACGTC. Translating gives CASSLSSLAMGEQYV.

This clone appeared a single time. The DNA of the CDR3 is TGTGCCAGTCCGCAATGGGGGAGGGTCAATCAGCCCCAGCATTTT. Residues: CASPQWGRVNQPQHF. The chain links TRBV6-4 to TRBJ1-5; D may be TRBD1 (5 bases). V was clipped by 9 bases and J by 3 bases, with 18 bases between them. Looked up from germline, CDR1 is MRHNA and CDR2 is SNTAGT. The CDR3 totals 15 residues.

The V and J genes are TRBV7-3 and TRBJ2-2; no clear D gene. Trimming pared 0 bases from V and 8 bases from J, leaving 4 bases between. The CDR3 contains 12 residues. Germline loops: CDR1 SGHTA, CDR2 FQGTGA. CDR3 in amino acids: CASSLTEGELFF. The CDR3 coding sequence is TGTGCCAGCAGCTTAACTGAGGGGGAGCTGTTTTTT. Full variable domain (rest looked up from reference TRBV7-3 and TRBJ2-2): GAGVSQTPSNKVTEKGKYVELRCDPISGHTALYWYRQSLGQGPEFLIYFQGTGAADDSGLPNDRFFAVRPEGSVSTLKIQRTERGDSAVYLCASSLTEGELFFGEGSRLTVL.